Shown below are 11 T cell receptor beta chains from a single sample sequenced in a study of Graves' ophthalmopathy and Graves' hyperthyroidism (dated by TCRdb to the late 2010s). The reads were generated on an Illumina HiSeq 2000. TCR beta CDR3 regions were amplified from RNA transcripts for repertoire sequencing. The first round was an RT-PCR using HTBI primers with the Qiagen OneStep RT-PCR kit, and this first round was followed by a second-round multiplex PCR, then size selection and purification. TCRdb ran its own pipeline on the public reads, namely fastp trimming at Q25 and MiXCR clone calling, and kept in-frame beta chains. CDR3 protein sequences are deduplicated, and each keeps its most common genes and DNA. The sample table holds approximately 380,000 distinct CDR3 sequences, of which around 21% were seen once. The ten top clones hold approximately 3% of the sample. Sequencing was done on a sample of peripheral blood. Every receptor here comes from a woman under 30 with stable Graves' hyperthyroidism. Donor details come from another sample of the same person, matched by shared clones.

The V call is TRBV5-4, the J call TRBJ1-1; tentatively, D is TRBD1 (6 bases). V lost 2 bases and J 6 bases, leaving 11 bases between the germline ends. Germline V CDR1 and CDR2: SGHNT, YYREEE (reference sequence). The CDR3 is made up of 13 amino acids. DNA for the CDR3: TGTGCCAGCAGCTTTACAGGGAGGGCTGAAGCTTTCTTT. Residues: CASSFTGRAEAFF.

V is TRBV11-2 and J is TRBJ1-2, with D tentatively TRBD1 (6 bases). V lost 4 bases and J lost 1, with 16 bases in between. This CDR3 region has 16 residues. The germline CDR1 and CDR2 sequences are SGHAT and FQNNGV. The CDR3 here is CASSSTTGARNYGYTF. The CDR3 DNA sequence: TGTGCCAGCAGCTCTACGACAGGCGCTCGTAACTATGGCTACACCTTC. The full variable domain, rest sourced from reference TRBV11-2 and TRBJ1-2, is EAGVAQSPRYKIIEKRQSVAFWCNPISGHATLYWYQQILGQGPKLLIQFQNNGVVDDSQLPKDRFSAERLKGVDSTLKIQPAKLEDSAVYLCASSSTTGARNYGYTFGSGTRLTVV.

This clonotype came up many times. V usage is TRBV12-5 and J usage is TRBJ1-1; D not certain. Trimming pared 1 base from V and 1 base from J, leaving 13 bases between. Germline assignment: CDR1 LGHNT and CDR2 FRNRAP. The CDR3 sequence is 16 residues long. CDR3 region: CASGLDPFKGNTEAFF. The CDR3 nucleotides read TGTGCTAGTGGTTTGGACCCGTTCAAGGGGAACACTGAAGCTTTCTTT.

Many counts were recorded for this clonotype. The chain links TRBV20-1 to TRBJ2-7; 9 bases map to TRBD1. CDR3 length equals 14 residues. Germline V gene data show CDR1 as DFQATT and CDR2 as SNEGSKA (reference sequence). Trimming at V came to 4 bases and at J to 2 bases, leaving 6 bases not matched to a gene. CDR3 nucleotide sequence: TGCAGTGCTACCTGGGACAGGGATACCTACGAGCAGTACTTC. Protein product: CSATWDRDTYEQYF.

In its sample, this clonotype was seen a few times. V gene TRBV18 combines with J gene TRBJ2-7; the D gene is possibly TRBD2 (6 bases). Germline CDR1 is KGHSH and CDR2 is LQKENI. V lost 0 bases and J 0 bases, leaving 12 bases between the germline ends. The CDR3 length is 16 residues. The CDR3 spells CASSPPWGDSSYEQYF. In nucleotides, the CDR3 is TGTGCCAGCTCACCACCCTGGGGGGATAGCTCCTACGAGCAGTACTTC.

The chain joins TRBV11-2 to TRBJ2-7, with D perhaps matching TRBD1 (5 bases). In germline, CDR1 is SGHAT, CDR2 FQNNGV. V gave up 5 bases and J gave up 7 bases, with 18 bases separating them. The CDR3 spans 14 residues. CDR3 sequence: CASSPLKGLLEQYF. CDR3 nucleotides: TGTGCCAGCAGCCCGTTGAAGGGGCTACTGGAGCAGTACTTC.

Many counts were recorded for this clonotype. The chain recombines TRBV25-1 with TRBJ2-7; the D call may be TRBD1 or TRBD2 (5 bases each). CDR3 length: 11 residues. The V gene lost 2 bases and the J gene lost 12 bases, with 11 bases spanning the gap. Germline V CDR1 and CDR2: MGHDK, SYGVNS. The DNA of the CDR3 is TGTGCCAGCAGTGAAGGGGGTCGTCCGTACTTC. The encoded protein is CASSEGGRPYF.

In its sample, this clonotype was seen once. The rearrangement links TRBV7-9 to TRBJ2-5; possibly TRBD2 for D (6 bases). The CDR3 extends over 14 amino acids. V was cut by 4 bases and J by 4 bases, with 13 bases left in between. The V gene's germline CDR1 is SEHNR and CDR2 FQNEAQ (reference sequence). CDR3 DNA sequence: TGTGCCAGCAGCTCTGCCGGGACTCTAGAGACCCAGTACTTC. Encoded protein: CASSSAGTLETQYF.

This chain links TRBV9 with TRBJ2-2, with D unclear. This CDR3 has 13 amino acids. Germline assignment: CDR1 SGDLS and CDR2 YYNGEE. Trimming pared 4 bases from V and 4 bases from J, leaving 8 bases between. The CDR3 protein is CASSTHATGELFF. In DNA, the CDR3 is TGTGCCAGCAGCACACACGCCACCGGGGAGCTGTTTTTT.

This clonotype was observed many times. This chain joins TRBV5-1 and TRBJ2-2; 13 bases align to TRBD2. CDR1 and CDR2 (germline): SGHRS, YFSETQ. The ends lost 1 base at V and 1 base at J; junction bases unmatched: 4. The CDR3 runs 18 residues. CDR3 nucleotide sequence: TGCGCCAGCAGCTTGACTAGCGGGAGGGCCCGGAACACCGGGGAGCTGTTTTTT. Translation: CASSLTSGRARNTGELFF.

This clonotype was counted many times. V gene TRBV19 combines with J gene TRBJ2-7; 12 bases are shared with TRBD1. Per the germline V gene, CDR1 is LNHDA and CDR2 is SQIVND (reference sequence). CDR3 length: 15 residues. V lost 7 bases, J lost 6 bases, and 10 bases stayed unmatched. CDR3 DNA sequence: TGTGCCAGTACCCCACCGGGACAGGGGGCTTCCGAGCAGTACTTC. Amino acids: CASTPPGQGASEQYF.